The 11 T cell receptor beta chains listed next were all sequenced from one sample in a study of control samples from healthy donors and cancer patients. Assay: immunoSEQ multiplex PCR; the TCRdb copy retains only in-frame clones and omits some. This sample has 98,000 or so clones, with over 60% found just once. Source material: blood. These receptors were taken from a young woman in good health.

This chain uses TRBV11-2 with TRBJ2-3, with TRBD2 matching over 12 bases. Trimming removed 4 bases from V and 3 bases from J; junction bases left unmatched: 8. The length of the CDR3 is 17 residues. Germline CDR1 is SGHAT and CDR2 is FQNNGV. CDR3 bases: TGTGCCAGCAGCTCAGACCCGCTAGCGGGGGGGACAGATACGCAGTATTTT. It specifies CASSSDPLAGGTDTQYF. Looking up the rest from reference TRBV11-2 and TRBJ2-3 gives the full variable domain: EAGVAQSPRYKIIEKRQSVAFWCNPISGHATLYWYQQILGQGPKLLIQFQNNGVVDDSQLPKDRFSAERLKGVDSTLKIQPAKLEDSAVYLCASSSDPLAGGTDTQYFGPGTRLTVL.

The rearrangement uses TRBV10-1 and TRBJ2-3; 11 positions match TRBD1. Looked up from germline, CDR1 is WNHNN and CDR2 is SYGVQD (reference sequence). V lost 4 bases to trimming and J lost 5 bases; unmatched junction nucleotides: 5. This CDR3 region has 15 residues. The CDR3 DNA sequence: TGCGCCAGCAGTGGACCGGGACAGGGGGAAGATACGCAGTATTTT. Encoded protein: CASSGPGQGEDTQYF.

This clone came up once. The chain links TRBV3-1 (or the pseudogene TRBV3-2) to TRBJ1-4; 9 nucleotides align to TRBD1. After removal of 4 bases from V and 7 bases from J, the junction contained 16 bases not matched to a gene. This CDR3 has 18 amino acids. Germline lookup yields CDR1 LGHDT and CDR2 YNNKEL (reference sequence). In nucleotides, the CDR3 is TGTGCCAGCAGCCTAAAGACAGGGGGGCCCGTCCTAAGTGAAAAACTGTTTTTT. Encoded protein: CASSLKTGGPVLSEKLFF.

As for this clone: Compared with germline, one end of the junction differs, possibly owing to a read error. This rearrangement joins TRBV5-1 to TRBJ2-5, with 8 bases identical to TRBD2. The CDR3 length is 14 residues. Germline loops: CDR1 SGHRS, CDR2 YFSETQ. CDR3 residues: CARRPAPGGETQYF. CDR3 nucleotides: TGCGCCCGCAGGCCCGCGCCGGGGGGGGAGACCCAGTACTTC. Complete variable domain (other parts from reference TRBV5-1 and TRBJ2-5): KAGVTQTPRYLIKTRGQQVTLSCSPISGHRSVSWYQQTPGQGLQFLFEYFSETQRNKGNFPGRFSGRQFSNSRSEMNVSTLELGDSALYLCARRPAPGGETQYFGPGTRLLVL.

This clone has just a few counts. The chain employs TRBV11-3 and TRBJ1-1; D is uncertain. With 3 bases removed from V and 5 bases from J, the gap between germline ends came to 10 bases. The CDR3 loop spans 13 amino acids. From germline, CDR1 is SGHNT and CDR2 YENEEA. CDR3: CASSLALGTEAFF. Written as DNA, the CDR3 is TGTGCCAGCAGCTTGGCACTTGGGACTGAAGCTTTCTTT.

Concerning this clone itself: At one end the junction does not follow the germline gene, possibly because of a read error. The V and J genes are TRBV5-5 and TRBJ2-4, with 9 bases aligning to TRBD1. The CDR3 covers 11 residues. Germline-derived CDR1 and CDR2 are SGHKS and YYEKEE (reference sequence). For the CDR3, the DNA is TGTGCCAGCAGCTGGGGACAGGGTCTCAACTTC. It codes for CASSWGQGLNF.

The J gene is TRBJ2-1, the V gene TRBV27; D remains ambiguous. The length of the CDR3 is 14 residues. Trimming stripped 5 bases from V and 8 bases from J, with 16 bases between. Germline-derived CDR1 and CDR2 are MNHEY and SMNVEV (reference sequence). CDR3 sequence reads: CASSPTLNVDEQFF. The CDR3, as DNA: TGTGCCAGCAGTCCTACCTTAAACGTGGATGAGCAGTTCTTC.

As for this clone: This same CDR3 is encoded by further DNA sequences in the sample. This sequence joins TRBV15 and TRBJ1-2; D gene unclear. Germline V gives CDR1 LNHNV, CDR2 YYDKDF (reference sequence). V lost 1 base and J 4 bases, leaving 7 bases between the germline ends. CDR3 length equals 13 residues. CDR3 loop: CATSRGGGYGYTF. CDR3 sequence (DNA): TGTGCCACCAGCAGAGGGGGTGGCTATGGCTACACCTTC.

This chain uses TRBV3-1 (or the pseudogene TRBV3-2) with TRBJ2-1; D ambiguous. This CDR3 is 15 amino acids long. Per germline, CDR1 LGHDT and CDR2 YNNKEL (reference sequence). The V gene lost 4 bases and the J gene lost 0 bases, with 10 bases spanning the gap. This CDR3 is CASSPTWGSYNEQFF. CDR3 DNA: TGTGCCAGCAGCCCAACGTGGGGCTCCTACAATGAGCAGTTCTTC.

This clone was seen at least ten times. This chain joins TRBV6-5 and TRBJ2-1, with 9 nucleotides matching TRBD2. Germline V gives CDR1 MNHEY, CDR2 SVGAGI. This CDR3 has 15 amino acids. Trimming took 5 bases from V and 10 from J; bases not matched to a gene: 12. The CDR3 bases are TGTGCCAGCAGTCTCATAGCGGGGGTGAGCACAGAGCAGTTCTTC. Amino acids: CASSLIAGVSTEQFF.

The V call is TRBV9, the J call TRBJ2-2; 7 positions match TRBD1. CDR3 length equals 17 residues. V was clipped by 4 bases and J by 2 bases; unmatched bases: 11. From germline, CDR1 is SGDLS and CDR2 YYNGEE. CDR3 protein: CASSLSRTGVNTGELFF. The CDR3 DNA is TGTGCCAGCAGCTTAAGCCGAACAGGGGTTAACACCGGGGAGCTGTTTTTT.